These T cell receptor beta chains were read from a single sample in a study of Ad26.COV2.S vaccination and SARS-CoV-2 variants. Here immunoSEQ multiplex PCR was the method, and the copy in TCRdb shows in-frame clones only, minus some. The sample holds roughly 420,000 clones, nearly 90% seen once. Material: peripheral blood, obtained in a trial of Ad26.COV2.S vaccine versus placebo. These receptors were obtained from a person between 18 and 59 years old who received the Ad26.COV2.S COVID-19 vaccine or a placebo. CDR3s include the opening cysteine and the closing phenylalanine or tryptophan. D genes are given only for firm matches. The size of a clone is reported for some rows only, either as once, few or many, or as a class for expanded clones.

size	D	V	J	DNA	CDR3
NA	TRBD1	TRBV6-5	TRBJ2-2	TGTGCGATCGCAGGGGGTTCCGGGGAGCTGTTTTTT	CAIAGGSGELFF
NA	TRBD2	TRBV3-1/TRBV3-2	TRBJ2-1	TGTGCCAGCAGCCATGGACTAGCGGTTAGCTCCTACAATGAGCAGTTCTTC	CASSHGLAVSSYNEQFF
once	TRBD1	TRBV5-1	TRBJ2-1	TGCGCCAGCAGCCGATTCACCGGGACAGGGGAAAGAAATGAGCAGTTCTTC	CASSRFTGTGERNEQFF
NA	TRBD1	TRBV2	TRBJ1-5	TGTGCCAGCAGGACAGGGGGTAGCAATCAGCCCCAGCATTTT	CASRTGGSNQPQHF
NA	NA	TRBV25-1	TRBJ2-1	TGTGCCAGCAGTGATCCTAACCTGTACAATGGCCAGTTCTTC	CASSDPNLYNGQFF
NA	NA	TRBV6-5	TRBJ1-4	TGTGCCAGCAGGCGATCGGCAGTCGAGGAACTGTTTTTT	CASRRSAVEELFF
NA	NA	TRBV4-3	TRBJ2-4	TGCGCCAGCAGCCAGCGAAAACTAGGGGGGCCCATTCAGTACTTC	CASSQRKLGGPIQYF
NA	NA	TRBV4-2	TRBJ1-2	TGTGCCAGCAGCCACCTCGACAGAATCAACTATGGCTACACCTTC	CASSHLDRINYGYTF
NA	NA	TRBV11-2	TRBJ2-3	TGTGCCAGCAGCCGCGGGGCTCTGATCACAGATACGCAGTATTTT	CASSRGALITDTQYF
NA	TRBD1	TRBV7-2	TRBJ1-2	TGTGCCAGCAGCACGGGACAGGGCGGGGACTACACCTTC	CASSTGQGGDYTF
NA	NA	TRBV5-1	TRBJ1-2	TGCGCCAGCAGCGCCTTGGACGGGCTCTATGGCTACACCTTC	CASSALDGLYGYTF
NA	TRBD2	TRBV7-2	TRBJ2-7	TGTGCCAGCAGCTTGAGCGTCGGGGGGTTCTACGAGCAGTACTTC	CASSLSVGGFYEQYF
NA	TRBD2	TRBV20-1	TRBJ2-3	TGCAGTGCTAGTTGGGCTAGCGGGCCCCTTACCCCGATAACGCAGTATTTT	CSASWASGPLTPITQYF
NA	NA	TRBV9	TRBJ1-5	TGTGCCAGCAGCCCCCGCGGGGACATCCGCCAGCCCCAGCATTTT	CASSPRGDIRQPQHF
NA	NA	TRBV12-3/TRBV12-4	TRBJ1-2	TGTGCCAGCAGTCCCGGTGGGGGTGGCTACACCTTC	CASSPGGGGYTF
once	TRBD1	TRBV9	TRBJ1-2	TGTGCCAGCAGAGACCTGGGACAGCGAATGGATCCTAACTATGGCTACACCTTC	CASRDLGQRMDPNYGYTF
NA	NA	TRBV28	TRBJ1-6	TGTGCCAGCAGTCTATACAGGTACTCACCCCTCCACTTT	CASSLYRYSPLHF